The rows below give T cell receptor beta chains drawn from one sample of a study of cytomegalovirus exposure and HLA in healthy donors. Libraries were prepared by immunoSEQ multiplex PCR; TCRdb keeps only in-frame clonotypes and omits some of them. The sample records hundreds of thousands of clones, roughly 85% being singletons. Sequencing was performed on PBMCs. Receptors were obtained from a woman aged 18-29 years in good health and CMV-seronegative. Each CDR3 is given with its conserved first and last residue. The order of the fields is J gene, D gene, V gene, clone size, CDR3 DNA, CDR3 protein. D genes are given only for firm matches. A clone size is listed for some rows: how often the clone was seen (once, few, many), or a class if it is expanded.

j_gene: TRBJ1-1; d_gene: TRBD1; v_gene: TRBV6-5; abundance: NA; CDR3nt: TGTGCCAGCACCAAAACAAGGACAGGGGAAGCTTTCTTT; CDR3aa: CASTKTRTGEAFF
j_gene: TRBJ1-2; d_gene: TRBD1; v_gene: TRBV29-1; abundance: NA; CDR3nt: TGCAGCGTTGAAGAGTTTAAAGACAGGGCGTCCTATGGCTACACCTTC; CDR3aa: CSVEEFKDRASYGYTF
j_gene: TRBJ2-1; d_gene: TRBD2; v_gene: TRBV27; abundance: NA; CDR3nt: TGTGCCAGCAGCGGGAGGCCCTACAATGAGCAGTTCTTC; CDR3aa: CASSGRPYNEQFF
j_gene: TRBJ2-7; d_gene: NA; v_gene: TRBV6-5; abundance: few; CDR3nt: TGTGCCAGCTCGACCAGGTTCTACGAGCAGTACTTC; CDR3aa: CASSTRFYEQYF
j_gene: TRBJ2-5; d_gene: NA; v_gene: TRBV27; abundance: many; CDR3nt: TGTGCCAGCAGGACACCATGGGAGGGACAAAAAGAGACCCAGTACTTC; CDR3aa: CASRTPWEGQKETQYF
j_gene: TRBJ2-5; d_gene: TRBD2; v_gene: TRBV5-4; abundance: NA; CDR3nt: TGTGCCAGCAGCGCGAGACTAGCGGGATCCCCACAGACCCAGTACTTC; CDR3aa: CASSARLAGSPQTQYF
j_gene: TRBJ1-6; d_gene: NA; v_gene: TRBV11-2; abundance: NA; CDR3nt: TGTGCCAGCAGCACCAGTGCCGCCAATTCACCCCTCCACTTT; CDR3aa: CASSTSAANSPLHF
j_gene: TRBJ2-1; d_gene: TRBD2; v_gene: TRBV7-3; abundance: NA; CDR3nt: TGTGCCAGCAGCTCTAGCGGTGCCTACAATGAGCAGTTCTTC; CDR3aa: CASSSSGAYNEQFF
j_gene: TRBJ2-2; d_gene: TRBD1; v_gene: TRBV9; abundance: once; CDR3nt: TGTGCCAGCAGCACGACCGACAGGGTCCTCATTTACACCGGGGAGCTGTTTTTT; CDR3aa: CASSTTDRVLIYTGELFF
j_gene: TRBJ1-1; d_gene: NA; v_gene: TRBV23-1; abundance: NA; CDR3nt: TGCGCCAGCAGCCCGGAACTGGGCCGCACTGAAGCTTTCTTT; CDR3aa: CASSPELGRTEAFF
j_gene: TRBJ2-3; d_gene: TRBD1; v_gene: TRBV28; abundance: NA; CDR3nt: TGTGCCAGCAGTTACCCCCTTAGGACAGGGGTTAGCACAGATACGCAGTATTTT; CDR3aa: CASSYPLRTGVSTDTQYF
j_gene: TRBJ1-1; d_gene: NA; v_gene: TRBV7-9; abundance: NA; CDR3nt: TGTGCCAGCAGCCCTGGGCAGATTGAAGCTTTCTTT; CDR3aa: CASSPGQIEAFF
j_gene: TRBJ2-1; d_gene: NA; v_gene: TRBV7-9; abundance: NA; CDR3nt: TGTGCCAGCAGCCCTAATCGGGTTAAGATCAATGAGCAGTTCTTC; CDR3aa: CASSPNRVKINEQFF
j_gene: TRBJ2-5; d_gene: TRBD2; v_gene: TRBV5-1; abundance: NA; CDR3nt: TGCGCCAGCAGCTCGACTAGCGGGGGGGAAGAGACCCAGTACTTC; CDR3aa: CASSSTSGGEETQYF
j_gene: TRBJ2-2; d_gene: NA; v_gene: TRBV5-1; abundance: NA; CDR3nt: TGCGCCAGCAGCGCCAGTCAGAACACCGGGGAGCTGTTTTTT; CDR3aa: CASSASQNTGELFF
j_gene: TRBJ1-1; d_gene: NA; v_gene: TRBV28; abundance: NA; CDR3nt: TGTGCCAGCAACGATCGAGGGACTGAAGCTTTCTTT; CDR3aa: CASNDRGTEAFF
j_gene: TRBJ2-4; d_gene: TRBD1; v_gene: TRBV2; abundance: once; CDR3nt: TGTGCCAGCAGTGACCAGGGGGTACTAGCCAAAAACATTCAGTACTTC; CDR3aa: CASSDQGVLAKNIQYF
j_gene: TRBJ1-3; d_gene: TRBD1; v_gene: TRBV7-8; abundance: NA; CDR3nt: TGTGCCAGCAGCTTTGGGACAGGGGCAAACACCATATATTTT; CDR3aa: CASSFGTGANTIYF
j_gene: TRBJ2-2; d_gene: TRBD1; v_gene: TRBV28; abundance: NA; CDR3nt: TGTGCCAGCAGTTCCTTGGGGACAGGGGGCGGCGGGGAGCTGTTTTTT; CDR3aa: CASSSLGTGGGGELFF
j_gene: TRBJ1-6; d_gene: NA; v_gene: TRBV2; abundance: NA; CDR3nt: TGTGCCAGCAGGATCCAGGGTTCTGACAATTCACCCCTCCACTTT; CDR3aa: CASRIQGSDNSPLHF
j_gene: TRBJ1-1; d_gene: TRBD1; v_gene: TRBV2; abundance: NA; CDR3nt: TGTGCCAGCAGTGTAACAGGGGGCGCGAACACTGAAGCTTTCTTT; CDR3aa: CASSVTGGANTEAFF
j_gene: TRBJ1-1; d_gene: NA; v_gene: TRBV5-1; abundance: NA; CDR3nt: TGCGCCAGCAGCCTCACAGGGAACACTGAAGCTTTCTTT; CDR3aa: CASSLTGNTEAFF
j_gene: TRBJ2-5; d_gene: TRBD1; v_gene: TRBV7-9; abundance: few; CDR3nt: TGTGCCAGCAGCTCCGGGACAGGGGGAGAGACCCAGTACTTC; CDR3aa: CASSSGTGGETQYF
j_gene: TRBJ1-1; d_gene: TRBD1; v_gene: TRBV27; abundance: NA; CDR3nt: TGTGCCAGCAGTCCCAACTGGACAGGGTTGAACACTGAAGCTTTCTTT; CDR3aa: CASSPNWTGLNTEAFF
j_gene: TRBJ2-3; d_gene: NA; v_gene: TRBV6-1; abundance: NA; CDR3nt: TGTGCCAGCAGTGAACCCCGACTAGCAGATACGCAGTATTTT; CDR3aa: CASSEPRLADTQYF